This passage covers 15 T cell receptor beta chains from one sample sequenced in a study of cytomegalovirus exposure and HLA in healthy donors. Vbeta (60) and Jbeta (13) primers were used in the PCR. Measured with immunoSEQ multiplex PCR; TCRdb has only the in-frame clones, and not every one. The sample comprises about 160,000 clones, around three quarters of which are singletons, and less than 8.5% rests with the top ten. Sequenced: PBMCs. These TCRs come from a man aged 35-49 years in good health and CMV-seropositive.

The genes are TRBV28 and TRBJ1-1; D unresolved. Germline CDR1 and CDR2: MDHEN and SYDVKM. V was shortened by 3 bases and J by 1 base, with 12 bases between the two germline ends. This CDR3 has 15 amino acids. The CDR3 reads CASSFPLVQNTEAFF. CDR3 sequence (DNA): TGTGCCAGCAGTTTCCCCCTAGTCCAGAACACTGAAGCTTTCTTT.

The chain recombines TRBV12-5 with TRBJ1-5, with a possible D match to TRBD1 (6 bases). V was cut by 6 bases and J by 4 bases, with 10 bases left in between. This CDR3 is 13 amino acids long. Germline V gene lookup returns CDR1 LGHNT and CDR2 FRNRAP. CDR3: CASGRTENQPQHF. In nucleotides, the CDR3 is TGTGCTAGTGGGAGGACAGAGAATCAGCCCCAGCATTTT.

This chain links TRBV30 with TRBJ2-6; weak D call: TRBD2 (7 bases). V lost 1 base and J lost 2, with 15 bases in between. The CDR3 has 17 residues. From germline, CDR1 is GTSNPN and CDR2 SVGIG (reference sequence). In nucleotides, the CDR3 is TGTGCCTGGAGTGCCTCACGGGGGGCAACTGGGGCCAACGTCCTGACTTTC. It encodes CAWSASRGATGANVLTF. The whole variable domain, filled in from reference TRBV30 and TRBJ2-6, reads SQTIHQWPATLVQPVGSPLSLECTVEGTSNPNLYWYRQAAGRGLQLLFYSVGIGQISSEVPQNLSASRPQDRQFILSSKKLLLSDSGFYLCAWSASRGATGANVLTFGAGSRLTVL.

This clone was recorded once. CDR3 DNA: TGTGCCAGCAGCTTAGAACTAGGCAGCTCTGGAAACACCATATATTTT. Its protein product is CASSLELGSSGNTIYF. The gene calls are TRBV7-9 and TRBJ1-3; the D is unclear. The CDR3 is 16 amino acids. Trimming took off 1 base at V and 0 bases at J, with 10 bases between the two ends. Germline assignment: CDR1 SEHNR and CDR2 FQNEAQ (reference sequence).

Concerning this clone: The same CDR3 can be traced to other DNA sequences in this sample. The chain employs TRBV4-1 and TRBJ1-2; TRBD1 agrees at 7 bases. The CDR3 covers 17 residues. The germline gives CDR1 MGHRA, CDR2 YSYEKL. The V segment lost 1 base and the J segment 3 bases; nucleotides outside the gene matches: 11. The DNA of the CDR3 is TGCGCCAGCAGCCAAGTACGACCCGGGACAGCATACTATGGCTACACCTTC. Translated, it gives CASSQVRPGTAYYGYTF.

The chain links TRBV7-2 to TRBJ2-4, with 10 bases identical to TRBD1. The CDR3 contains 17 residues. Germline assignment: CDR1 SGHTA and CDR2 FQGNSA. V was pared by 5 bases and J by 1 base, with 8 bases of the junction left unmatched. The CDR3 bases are TGTGCCAGCAGCGCCGGGACAGGGGCAGGGGCCAAAAACATTCAGTACTTC. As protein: CASSAGTGAGAKNIQYF.

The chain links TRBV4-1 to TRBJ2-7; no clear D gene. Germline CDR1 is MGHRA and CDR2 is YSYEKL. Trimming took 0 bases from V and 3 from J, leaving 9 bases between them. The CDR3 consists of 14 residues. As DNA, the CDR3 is TGCGCCAGCAGCCAAGATAACAGAGACTACGAGCAGTACTTC. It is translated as CASSQDNRDYEQYF.

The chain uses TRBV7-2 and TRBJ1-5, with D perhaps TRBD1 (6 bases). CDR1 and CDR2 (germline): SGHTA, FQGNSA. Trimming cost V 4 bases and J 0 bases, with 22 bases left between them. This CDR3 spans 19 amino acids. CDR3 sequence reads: CASSSPRGGQVVSNQPQHF. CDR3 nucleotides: TGTGCCAGCAGCTCGCCTCGCGGGGGGCAGGTGGTTAGCAATCAGCCCCAGCATTTT.

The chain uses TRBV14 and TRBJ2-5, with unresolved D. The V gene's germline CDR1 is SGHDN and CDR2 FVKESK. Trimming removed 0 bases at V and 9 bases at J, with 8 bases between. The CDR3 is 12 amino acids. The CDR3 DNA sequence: TGTGCCAGCAGCCAAGATTCCACTGCCCAGTACTTC. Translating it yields CASSQDSTAQYF.

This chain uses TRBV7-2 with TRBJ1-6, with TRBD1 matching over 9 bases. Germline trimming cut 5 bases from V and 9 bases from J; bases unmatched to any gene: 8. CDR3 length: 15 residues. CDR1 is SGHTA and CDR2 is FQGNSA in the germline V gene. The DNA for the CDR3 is TGTGCCAGCAGCCCGGGGACAGGGAAGATTTCACCCCTCCACTTT. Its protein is CASSPGTGKISPLHF.

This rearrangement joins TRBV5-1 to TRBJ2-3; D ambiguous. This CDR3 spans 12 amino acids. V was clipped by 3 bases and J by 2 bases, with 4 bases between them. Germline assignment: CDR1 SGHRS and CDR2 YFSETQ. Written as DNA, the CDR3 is TGCGCCAGCAGCTCTCTCACAGATACGCAGTATTTT. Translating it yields CASSSLTDTQYF.

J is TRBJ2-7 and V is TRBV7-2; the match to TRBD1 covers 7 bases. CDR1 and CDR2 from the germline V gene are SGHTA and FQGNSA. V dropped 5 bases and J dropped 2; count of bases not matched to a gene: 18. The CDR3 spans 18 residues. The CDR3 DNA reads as TGTGCCAGCAGCGTTATACCCGCCGGGACAGCAATACCCTACGAGCAGTACTTC. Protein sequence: CASSVIPAGTAIPYEQYF.

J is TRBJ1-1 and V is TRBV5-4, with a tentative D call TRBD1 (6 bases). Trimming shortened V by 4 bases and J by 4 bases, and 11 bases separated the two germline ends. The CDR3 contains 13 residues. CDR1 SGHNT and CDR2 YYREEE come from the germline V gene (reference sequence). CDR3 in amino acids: CASSPRGGTEAFF. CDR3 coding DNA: TGTGCCAGCAGCCCAAGGGGGGGCACTGAAGCTTTCTTT.

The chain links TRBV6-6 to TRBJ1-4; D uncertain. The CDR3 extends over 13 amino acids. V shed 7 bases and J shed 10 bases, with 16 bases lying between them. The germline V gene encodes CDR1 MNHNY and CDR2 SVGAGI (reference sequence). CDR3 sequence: CASTQSPSGKLFF. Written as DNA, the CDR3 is TGTGCCAGCACCCAAAGTCCCTCCGGAAAACTGTTTTTT.

In DNA, the CDR3 is TGTGCCAGCAGCCAGGGATGGGATTATGGCTACACCTTC. Translating gives CASSQGWDYGYTF. The chain is built from TRBV13 and TRBJ1-2; weak D call: TRBD1 (5 bases). The CDR3 is 13 amino acids. CDR1 is PRHDT and CDR2 is FYEKMQ in the germline V gene (reference sequence). V was shortened by 5 bases and J by 5 bases, with 12 bases between the two germline ends.